What follows is one TCR beta chain and its context. The antigen remains undetermined. The data originate from a study of cytomegalovirus exposure and HLA in healthy donors. Study-level information: The study placed approximately 80% of its roughly 410 genotyped donors in the Caucasian-associated ancestry cluster.

Germline V gene data show CDR1 as SGDLS and CDR2 as YYNGEE. The ends lost 6 bases at V and 3 bases at J; junction bases unmatched: 9. The CDR3 contains 17 residues. Overall study findings and caveats: It was reported that the classifier diagnosed cytomegalovirus status with high specificity and sensitivity in both the original and validation cohorts. Altogether, 150 to 200 TCR beta chains were recorded as cytomegalovirus-associated.

A multiplex PCR was run with 60 Vbeta primers and 13 Jbeta primers. The method was immunoSEQ multiplex PCR; TCRdb's version includes in-frame clones alone and lacks a portion of them. The data contain approximately 130,000 clones, 70% to 75% of them singletons. The source material was PBMCs. V is TRBV9 and J is TRBJ2-3; 14 bases map to TRBD2. The source of this sequence is a man younger than 40 in good health and CMV-seronegative. CDR3 loop: CASKKGLAGVGTDTQYF. In DNA, the CDR3 is TGTGCCAGCAAGAAGGGACTAGCGGGAGTGGGTACAGATACGCAGTATTTT.